The T cell receptor (beta chain) under discussion was sequenced for a study of response to subunit inactivated influenza vaccine (dated by TCRdb to 2016 to 2019). Notes on the research overall: The study used deep quantitative T cell receptor repertoire profiling to track responses to a trivalent subunit inactivated influenza vaccine.

The germline V gene encodes CDR1 MNHEY and CDR2 SVGEGT. Trimming leaves V shorter by 6 bases and J shorter by 7 bases, with the junction holding 13 bases beyond the gene matches. The CDR3 goes from the cysteine to the phenylalanine over 15 residues. The kept DNA is CDR3 alone, 45 bases in frame from the first base. Beyond this particular receptor, the publication reports: The authors suggested that each seasonal influenza vaccination may recruit only a limited number of new T cells.

Receptor libraries were prepared by RT-PCR. The data were produced on an Illumina HiSeq 2500. TCRdb reanalyzed the raw reads on its own, using fastp at Q25 for trimming and MiXCR for clone calling, and kept in-frame beta chains. CDR3 protein duplicates are merged, each entry listing the most common genes and DNA. The sample data list hundreds of thousands of distinct CDR3 sequences, and about 8% of these were observed just once. The ten largest clones capture under 15% of the sample. This clonotype was counted ten times or more. What this receptor recognizes is not known. No much larger clone is present one base from it, and per-base qualities are unavailable.

Source: PBMCs from blood, taken roughly 24 months after vaccination. The sequence derives from a man between 45 and 75 years old who received an inactivated influenza vaccine. Donor details come from another sample of the same person, matched by shared clones. Recombination joined TRBV6-2 or TRBV6-3 with TRBJ1-2, and TRBD1 matches 8 of the central bases. The CDR3 amino acid sequence is: CASSHENIGQGGYTF. The DNA reads TGTGCCAGCAGCCACGAAAATATCGGACAGGGTGGCTACACCTTC.